These 16 T cell receptor beta chains originate from one sample sequenced in a study of follicular helper T cells after annual influenza vaccination (TCRdb year 2017). Per the publication, the time point label means: 2014-2015 season, 7 days after vaccination. The library was built by means of the immunoSEQ multiplex PCR assay. This is the immuneACCESS table as TCRdb keeps it, with only in-frame sequences that have V and J called. A part of the clones is gone; compared with another copy, unresolved V genes explain less than half, and the rest is unexplained. In this sample the table shows several thousand clones, approximately 82% of which occur a single time. 1.8% of the sample is held by the ten biggest clonotypes. The material sequenced was CXCR5+ CD38- circulating T follicular helper cells from blood, taken 7 days after influenza vaccination. Explained via the paper, the cell subset or site label denotes: circulating Tfh, non-naive CD4+CXCR5+PD-1+ (ICOS+CD38+ or ICOS-CD38-). The receptors were gathered from an adult who received the influenza vaccine.

The chain is built from TRBV6-1 and TRBJ1-1, with D perhaps TRBD1 (6 bases). There are 12 residues in the CDR3. Germline V gene data show CDR1 as MNHNS and CDR2 as SASEGT. CDR3 loop: CAVRNEGGSAFF. DNA for the CDR3: TGTGCAGTTCGAAACGAGGGGGGTAGCGCTTTCTTT.

The chain is built from TRBV7-9 and TRBJ1-2; D is uncertain. Trimming took 1 base from V and 6 from J, leaving 15 bases between them. CDR1 is SEHNR, CDR2 FQNEAQ, per germline (reference sequence). This CDR3 has 15 residues. This CDR3 reads CASSLVEVEGHGYTF. CDR3 coding DNA: TGTGCCAGCAGCTTAGTGGAAGTCGAGGGCCATGGCTACACCTTC.

This chain links TRBV7-9 with TRBJ1-4; TRBD1 might be the D (6 bases). This CDR3 is 14 amino acids long. Germline V gives CDR1 SEHNR, CDR2 FQNEAQ (reference sequence). Trimming took off 5 bases at V and 10 bases at J, with 17 bases between the two ends. The CDR3 sequence: CASSTTGKAGKLFF. The CDR3 coding sequence is TGTGCCAGCAGCACTACAGGGAAAGCGGGAAAACTGTTTTTT.

This clone is a singleton in its sample. The chain joins TRBV7-2 to TRBJ2-1; maybe TRBD2 (5 bases). The length of the CDR3 is 16 residues. The V and J ends lost 4 bases and 7 bases respectively, with 20 bases between them. Germline CDR1 and CDR2: SGHTA and FQGNSA. The CDR3 loop reads CASSSERVNHANEQFF. CDR3 bases: TGTGCCAGCAGCTCCGAGAGGGTTAACCATGCGAATGAGCAGTTCTTC.

The chain links TRBV29-1 to TRBJ1-1, with 7 bases identical to TRBD1. The CDR3 is 11 residues long. J gave up 7 bases and V 6 bases, and 5 bases lay outside the gene matches. Germline loops: CDR1 SQVTM, CDR2 ANQGSEA. The CDR3 reads CSVRQGSEAFF. In nucleotides, the CDR3 is TGCAGCGTCCGACAGGGCAGTGAAGCTTTCTTT.

The rearrangement links TRBV5-4 to TRBJ2-5; TRBD2 matches at 8 bases. V dropped 4 bases and J dropped 2; count of bases not matched to a gene: 7. CDR1 is SGHNT, CDR2 YYREEE, per germline (reference sequence). This CDR3 has 15 amino acids. The DNA for the CDR3 is TGTGCCAGCAGCGCGGGGATAGCGGGGCAAGAGACCCAGTACTTC. Translation gives CASSAGIAGQETQYF.

This sequence joins TRBV5-6 and TRBJ1-5; no reliable D call. CDR1 SGHDT and CDR2 YYEEEE come from the germline V gene. V was cut by 3 bases and J by 3 bases, with 10 bases left in between. There are 14 residues in the CDR3. The CDR3 loop reads CASSSPGFNQPQHF. The CDR3, as DNA: TGTGCCAGCAGCTCTCCGGGATTCAATCAGCCCCAGCATTTT. The full variable domain, its missing parts supplied by reference TRBV5-6 and TRBJ1-5, is DAGVTQSPTHLIKTRGQQVTLRCSPKSGHDTVSWYQQALGQGPQFIFQYYEEEERQRGNFPDRFSGHQFPNYSSELNVNALLLGDSALYLCASSSPGFNQPQHFGDGTRLSIL.

This clone has a handful of counts. The V and J genes are TRBV18 and TRBJ1-5; D is uncertain. The CDR3 is 15 amino acids. Germline loops: CDR1 KGHSH, CDR2 LQKENI. Trimming pared 2 bases from V and 1 base from J, leaving 9 bases between. Written as DNA, the CDR3 is TGTGCCAGCTCACCAGGCCCTGGGAGCAATCAGCCCCAGCATTTT. Protein sequence: CASSPGPGSNQPQHF.

The chain carries TRBV9 and TRBJ1-4, with 7 bases matching TRBD1. This CDR3 has 13 amino acids. Germline CDR1 reads SGDLS; CDR2 reads YYNGEE. V shed 6 bases, J shed 7 bases, and the junction held 6 bases outside the gene matches. CDR3 protein: CASNRDSSEKLFF. CDR3 nucleotides: TGTGCCAGCAACCGGGACAGCAGTGAAAAACTGTTTTTT.

The J gene is TRBJ2-5, the V gene TRBV18; D unresolved. Germline V gene sequence: CDR1 KGHSH, CDR2 LQKENI. V was trimmed by 2 bases and J by 5 bases, leaving 9 bases between them. CDR3 length equals 13 residues. CDR3 in amino acids: CASSPSLDETQYF. The CDR3 nucleotides read TGTGCCAGCTCACCAAGTCTCGATGAGACCCAGTACTTC.

This chain connects TRBV18 to TRBJ2-7; D remains ambiguous. This CDR3 has 14 amino acids. Germline lookup yields CDR1 KGHSH and CDR2 LQKENI. V was cut by 3 bases and J by 5 bases, with 14 bases left in between. CDR3 in amino acids: CASSPTTADDEQYF. The DNA of the CDR3 is TGTGCCAGCTCACCGACGACGGCGGACGACGAGCAGTACTTC.

This clone was seen only once. The chain joins TRBV30 to TRBJ2-1; 7 bases are a match to TRBD1. Trimming cost V 4 bases and J 0 bases; bases outside gene matches: 3. Germline CDR1 is GTSNPN and CDR2 is SVGIG (reference sequence). The CDR3 covers 14 residues. The CDR3 DNA is TGTGCCTGGACCGGGACAGTCTCCTACAATGAGCAGTTCTTC. Its translation is CAWTGTVSYNEQFF.

This clone showed up just a few times. The gene calls are TRBV6-6 and TRBJ1-1; perhaps TRBD1 as D (5 bases). CDR3 length: 13 residues. CDR1 is MNHNY, CDR2 SVGAGI, per germline (reference sequence). V was trimmed by 5 bases and J by 2 bases, leaving 9 bases between them. DNA of the CDR3: TGTGCCAGCAGTCCGGGGCTCAACACTGAAGCTTTCTTT. Its translation is CASSPGLNTEAFF.

The V and J genes are TRBV7-9 and TRBJ2-5; a weak D match, TRBD2 (5 bases). Germline CDR1 SEHNR, CDR2 FQNEAQ (reference sequence). The CDR3 runs to 17 residues. Trimming removed 3 bases from V and 2 bases from J, with 19 bases in between. CDR3 residues: CASSFGSGSVGQETQYF. CDR3 nucleotide sequence: TGTGCCAGCAGCTTTGGTTCGGGTAGCGTGGGGCAAGAGACCCAGTACTTC.

CDR3 nucleotides: TGTGCCAGTAGTACCCCTCGGGGTCCTTACTATGGCTACACCTTC. Protein sequence: CASSTPRGPYYGYTF. This chain connects TRBV19 to TRBJ1-2; unclear D gene. The CDR3 totals 15 residues. Germline CDR1 LNHDA, CDR2 SQIVND (reference sequence). Trimming left V 4 bases short and J 3 bases short, with 15 bases between.

The chain recombines TRBV7-2 with TRBJ2-3; tentative D call: TRBD2 (7 bases). V gave up 6 bases and J gave up 5 bases, with 15 bases separating them. CDR3 length: 14 amino acids. Germline CDR1 and CDR2: SGHTA and FQGNSA. The CDR3 loop reads CASRRGAGGDTQYF. In DNA, the CDR3 is TGTGCCAGCAGACGGGGGGCCGGAGGAGATACGCAGTATTTT.